The next 5 T cell receptor beta chains were all read from a single sample in a study of blood T cell repertoires in COVID-19. Assay used: immunoSEQ multiplex PCR; TCRdb lists only in-frame clones, some missing. The sample consists of about 300,000 clones, around 86% of them appearing once. Specimen: peripheral blood. The receptors were sampled from a woman between 50 and 59 years old with acute or convalescent COVID-19.

The chain couples TRBV5-1 to TRBJ2-3, with a possible D match to TRBD1 (5 bases). Per germline, CDR1 SGHRS and CDR2 YFSETQ. This CDR3 is built from 16 residues. V was pared by 1 base and J by 0 bases, with 12 bases between. CDR3 protein: CASSLLTGSSTDTQYF. DNA of the CDR3: TGCGCCAGCAGCTTGTTAACAGGTAGTAGCACAGATACGCAGTATTTT.

A note on this clone: A read error may account for a junction end that differs from germline. This rearrangement joins TRBV3-1 (or the pseudogene TRBV3-2) to TRBJ2-2; 10 bases fit TRBD1. Germline V gene data show CDR1 as LGHDT and CDR2 as YNNKEL (reference sequence). The CDR3 covers 11 residues. The CDR3 DNA is TGTGCCAGCAGCCAAGGACAGGGGGCGGTTTTT. Translation gives CASSQGQGAVF.

This chain connects TRBV7-6 to TRBJ1-6; maybe TRBD1 (6 bases). Germline V gives CDR1 SGHVS, CDR2 FNYEAQ. Trimming took 4 bases from V and 8 from J, leaving 15 bases between them. This CDR3 spans 15 amino acids. CDR3 protein: CASSSIQGHDSPLHF. The DNA for the CDR3 is TGTGCCAGCAGCTCAATCCAGGGACATGATTCACCCCTCCACTTT.

The V call is TRBV5-1, the J call TRBJ1-2, with 7 bases lining up with TRBD1. Germline CDR1 is SGHRS and CDR2 is YFSETQ. CDR3 length: 14 amino acids. Unmatched junction bases numbered 5, after V lost 3 bases and J lost 3 bases. In DNA, the CDR3 is TGCGCCAGCAGCTCCGGGGACAGTTACTATGGCTACACCTTC. As protein: CASSSGDSYYGYTF.

V is TRBV28 and J is TRBJ1-1, with D possibly TRBD1 on 5 matching bases. V shed 10 bases and J shed 1 base, with 16 bases lying between them. Germline V gene sequence: CDR1 MDHEN, CDR2 SYDVKM. CDR3 length: 14 amino acids. CDR3 sequence reads: CATPKGRGNTEAFF. The DNA for the CDR3 is TGTGCCACCCCGAAAGGTAGGGGGAACACTGAAGCTTTCTTT.